The sequence of this TCR beta chain was determined in a study of identical twins. This clonotype was detected only a few times. V lost 7 bases and J lost 5; bases outside the gene matches: 15. The CDR3 is 16 residues long. Looked up from germline, CDR1 is SGHTA and CDR2 is FQGNSA. MiXCR, applied by TCRdb to the 5' RACE reads, yields one record per CDR3 protein. The sample records fewer than 900,000 distinct CDR3 sequences, 15% to 20% being singletons. Separately, the same data were catalogued under a study of T cells expressing NK-cell markers.

This TCR was recovered from a young woman in good health. The sample comprised PBMCs. The J gene is TRBJ2-7, the V gene TRBV7-2; TRBD1 matches 9 bases. The CDR3 nucleotides are TGTGCCAGCACCTTCCCCGGGACAGGGATAAGGAACGAGCAGTACTTC. Translated: CASTFPGTGIRNEQYF.